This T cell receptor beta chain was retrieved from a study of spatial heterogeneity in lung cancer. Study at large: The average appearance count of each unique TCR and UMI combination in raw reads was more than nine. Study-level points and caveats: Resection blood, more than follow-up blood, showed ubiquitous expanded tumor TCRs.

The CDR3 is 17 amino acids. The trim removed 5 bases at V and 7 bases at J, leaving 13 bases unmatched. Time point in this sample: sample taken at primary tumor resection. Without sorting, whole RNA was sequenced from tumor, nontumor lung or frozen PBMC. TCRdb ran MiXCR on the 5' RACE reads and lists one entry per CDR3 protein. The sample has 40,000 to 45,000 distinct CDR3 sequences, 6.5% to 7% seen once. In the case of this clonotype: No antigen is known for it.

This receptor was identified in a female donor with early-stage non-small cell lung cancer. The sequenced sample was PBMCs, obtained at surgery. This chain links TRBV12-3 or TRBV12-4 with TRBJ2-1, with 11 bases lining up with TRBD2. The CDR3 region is CASSLRLLAGVLNEQFF. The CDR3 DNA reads TGTGCCAGCAGTCTCCGCCTACTAGCGGGGGTTCTGAATGAGCAGTTCTTC.